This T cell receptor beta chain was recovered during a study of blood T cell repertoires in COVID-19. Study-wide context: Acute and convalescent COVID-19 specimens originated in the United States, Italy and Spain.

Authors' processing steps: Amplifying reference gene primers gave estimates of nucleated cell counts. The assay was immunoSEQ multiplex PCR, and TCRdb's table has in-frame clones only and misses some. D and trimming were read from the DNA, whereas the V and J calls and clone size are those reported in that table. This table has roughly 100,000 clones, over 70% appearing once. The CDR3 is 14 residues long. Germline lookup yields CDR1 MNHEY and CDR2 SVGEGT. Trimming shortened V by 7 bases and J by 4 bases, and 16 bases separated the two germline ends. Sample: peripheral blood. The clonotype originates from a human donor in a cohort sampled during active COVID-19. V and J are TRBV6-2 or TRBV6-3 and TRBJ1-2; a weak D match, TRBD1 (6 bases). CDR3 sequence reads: CASTPMGAIYGYTF. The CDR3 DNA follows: TGTGCCAGCACCCCGATGGGGGCTATCTATGGCTACACCTTC.